Listed below are T cell receptor beta chains from one sample, sequenced in a study of blood T cell repertoires in COVID-19. The data were produced by immunoSEQ multiplex PCR, yet TCRdb's version contains in-frame clones alone and is incomplete. This sample has about 270,000 clones, with approximately 82% found just once. The sample comprised peripheral blood. These receptors were collected from a woman aged 18-30 years with acute or convalescent COVID-19. CDR3s include the opening cysteine and the closing phenylalanine or tryptophan. A D gene is named only where the DNA matches it firmly. Where a row states a size, it is once, few, many or the class of an expanded clone; other rows omit it.

cdr3_nt cdr3_aa v_call clone_size d_call j_call
TGTGCTAGCAGCTTAAACAGCCAGGGAATGTACAATGAGCAGTTCTTC CASSLNSQGMYNEQFF TRBV7-7 . . TRBJ2-1
TGCGCCAGCAGCCCCCGGATAGCGGGAGGGCCGTCCGGGGAGCTGTTTTTT CASSPRIAGGPSGELFF TRBV5-1 few TRBD2 TRBJ2-2
TGTGCCAGCAGCCCTCTGGGACTAGGTAGTTCTAAAAGCTACAATGAGCAGTTCTTC CASSPLGLGSSKSYNEQFF TRBV3-1/TRBV3-2 . TRBD2 TRBJ2-1
TGTGCCAGCTCACCAGGACAGGTGGAGACGGATACGCAGTATTTT CASSPGQVETDTQYF TRBV18 few TRBD1 TRBJ2-3
TGTGCCAGCTCAGAGACAGGGACCATCGAAGCTTTCTTT CASSETGTIEAFF TRBV18 . TRBD1 TRBJ1-1
TGTGCCACCAGTGATTCTACAGGGGCGAACACTGAAGCTTTCTTT CATSDSTGANTEAFF TRBV24-1 . TRBD1 TRBJ1-1
TGTGCCAGCAGCTTGGGTCAGGGAAAAAACATTCAGTACTTC CASSLGQGKNIQYF TRBV5-4 . . TRBJ2-4
TGTGCCAGCAGTTTCCCTCTCAGGACAGCCTGGGGGAACACTGAAGCTTTCTTT CASSFPLRTAWGNTEAFF TRBV28 . . TRBJ1-1
TGTGCCAGCACCGGAACCCGTGGCGGCGGACTAGCGCTCTACAATGAGCAGTTCTTC CASTGTRGGGLALYNEQFF TRBV28 . TRBD2 TRBJ2-1
TGTGCCAGCAGTTTAACAGTGGCTAACTATGGCTACACCTTC CASSLTVANYGYTF TRBV27 . . TRBJ1-2
TGCGCCAGCAGCCCCATCACGGGCACTGAAGCTTTCTTT CASSPITGTEAFF TRBV5-1 . . TRBJ1-1
TGTGCCAGTAGTCGCCTGGGACAGGACGCTCAGCCCCAGCATTTT CASSRLGQDAQPQHF TRBV19 few TRBD1 TRBJ1-5
TGTGCCAGCAGTTCCCTAGCGACAGATACGCAGTATTTT CASSSLATDTQYF TRBV27 . . TRBJ2-3
TGTGCCAGCAGCTTGGCCTCGGCTAGCGAAGATACGCAGTATTTT CASSLASASEDTQYF TRBV5-4 once . TRBJ2-3
TGTGCCTGGTGTGGGGGGCTGGGAAACACCATATATTTT CAWCGGLGNTIYF TRBV30 once . TRBJ1-3
TGTGCCAGCAGCTATAGGACAGAGAACACTGAAGCTTTCTTT CASSYRTENTEAFF TRBV3-1/TRBV3-2 once . TRBJ1-1
TGTGCCAGCAGCTTAGGGGGCCTACAGTTATATGGCTACACCTTC CASSLGGLQLYGYTF TRBV7-2 . . TRBJ1-2
TGTGCCAGCAGTGAGAGGAGGGGTCCCGGGGAGCTGTTTTTT CASSERRGPGELFF TRBV6-4 . . TRBJ2-2
TGTGCCAGCTCACTGGGGCTAGCGGGAGCAGATACGCAGTATTTT CASSLGLAGADTQYF TRBV18 . TRBD2 TRBJ2-3
TGCAGCGTTGATGGGTGGGAGGGCTGGAAGCCCGAAGAGACCCAGTACTTC CSVDGWEGWKPEETQYF TRBV29-1 . TRBD2 TRBJ2-5
TGTGCCAGCAGCCCGTTAACAGGGGCCTACGAGCAGTACTTC CASSPLTGAYEQYF TRBV3-1/TRBV3-2 . TRBD1 TRBJ2-7
TGCGCCAGCAGCTTGGCCTGGACAGCGAACACCGGGGAGCTGTTTTTT CASSLAWTANTGELFF TRBV5-1 . . TRBJ2-2
TGTGCCAGCAGCTTATCAGGACTAGCCTATGAGCAGTTCTTC CASSLSGLAYEQFF TRBV7-2 . TRBD2 TRBJ2-1
TGTGCCAGCAGCCCGTACCGGGGTGTCACTAAAGCTTTCTTT CASSPYRGVTKAFF TRBV7-9 . . TRBJ1-1
TGCGCCAGCCGTACAGGGGGCACCGATACGCAGTATTTT CASRTGGTDTQYF TRBV5-1 . TRBD1 TRBJ2-3
TGTGCCAGCAGGGCCACAGGGAACACTGAAGCTTTCTTT CASRATGNTEAFF TRBV6-4 . . TRBJ1-1
TGTGCCAGCAGCGTGACTAGCGCAAACACCGGGGAGCTGTTTTTT CASSVTSANTGELFF TRBV7-2 . TRBD2 TRBJ2-2
TGTGCCAGCAGTGACGGGAACTCTGGGGCCAACGTCCTGACTTTC CASSDGNSGANVLTF TRBV25-1 once . TRBJ2-6
TGTGCCAGTAGCTCCCAGACAGGAAGCTCCTACGAGCAGTACTTC CASSSQTGSSYEQYF TRBV19 . . TRBJ2-7
TGTGCCAGCTCCCCCCCGGGGGTGGGACGGCCCCTCCACTTT CASSPPGVGRPLHF TRBV27 . . TRBJ1-6
TGTGCCAGCAGTTACTCCGGGACTAACCCAGCCGAGCAGTACTTC CASSYSGTNPAEQYF TRBV6-5 . TRBD2 TRBJ2-7
TGTGCCAGCAATCCGGGACAGGGGCTCTATGGCTACACCTTC CASNPGQGLYGYTF TRBV27 . TRBD1 TRBJ1-2
TGTGCCAGCAGTAGGCAGGCGAGCAATCAGCCCCAGCATTTT CASSRQASNQPQHF TRBV2 . . TRBJ1-5
TGTGCCAGCAGCTTAGGGGACAGGGGGCTACTCGGTGGAAACACCATATATTTT CASSLGDRGLLGGNTIYF TRBV11-2 few TRBD1 TRBJ1-3
TGTGCCAGCAGTCTAGGGACAGGTCGAAGAGATTCACCCCTCCACTTT CASSLGTGRRDSPLHF TRBV27 few TRBD1 TRBJ1-6
TGTGCCAGCAGCCAAGGGGGACACAAAAACTATGGCTACACCTTC CASSQGGHKNYGYTF TRBV14 . . TRBJ1-2
TGTGCCAGCAGTTACGTCGAGGGAAGCACTGAAGCTTTCTTT CASSYVEGSTEAFF TRBV6-5 . . TRBJ1-1
TGTGCCACCAGACCGGCCGGGACAGGGTATAGTTTGGGTGAGCAGTTCTTC CATRPAGTGYSLGEQFF TRBV15 . TRBD1 TRBJ2-1
TGCGCCAGCAGCCAAGATTGGGGGACAGCTAATCAGCCCCAGCATTTT CASSQDWGTANQPQHF TRBV4-3 once TRBD1 TRBJ1-5
TGTGCCAGCAGTGAAGAGGTGCGGTCCTACGAGCAGTACTTC CASSEEVRSYEQYF TRBV6-1 . . TRBJ2-7
TGTGCCTGGAGTAATTGGAGGACTAGCGGGAGGGCGAACACCGGGGAGCTGTTTTTT CAWSNWRTSGRANTGELFF TRBV30 . TRBD2 TRBJ2-2
TGCGCCAGCAGAAAGACAGGGGGTGATAATTCACCCCTCCACTTT CASRKTGGDNSPLHF TRBV5-1 . TRBD1 TRBJ1-6
TGTGCCAGCAGCTTGGGGGACAGGGACGGTGGGACCCAGTACTTC CASSLGDRDGGTQYF TRBV5-6 . TRBD1 TRBJ2-5
TGTGCCAGTAGTATCCCCGGCAATGAGCAGTTCTTC CASSIPGNEQFF TRBV19 . . TRBJ2-1
TGTGCCAGCAGCTTATATCTCGGGGGGGACACGGATACGCAGTATTTT CASSLYLGGDTDTQYF TRBV13 . TRBD2 TRBJ2-3
TGTGCCAGCAGCTCGTACCGGGACAGGGGTAGTGAGCAGTTCTTC CASSSYRDRGSEQFF TRBV13 . TRBD1 TRBJ2-1
TGTGCCACCAGTGACCTCCGGACTAGCGGGCGCCCGGAGACCCAGTACTTC CATSDLRTSGRPETQYF TRBV24-1 once TRBD2 TRBJ2-5
TGTGCCAGCAGCCTAAACTACGAGCAGTACTTC CASSLNYEQYF TRBV11-2 . . TRBJ2-7
TGTGCCAGCAGCTTATACGTACCCGGAGGTGGCTACACCTTC CASSLYVPGGGYTF TRBV7-2 . . TRBJ1-2
TGCGCCAGCAGCCAAGATAAGGGGGCAGGTTCACCCCTCCACTTT CASSQDKGAGSPLHF TRBV4-3 . TRBD1 TRBJ1-6
TGTGCCAGCAGCTTAAGACAGGGGGGATTGGTTTCACCCCTCCACTTT CASSLRQGGLVSPLHF TRBV5-4 . TRBD1 TRBJ1-6